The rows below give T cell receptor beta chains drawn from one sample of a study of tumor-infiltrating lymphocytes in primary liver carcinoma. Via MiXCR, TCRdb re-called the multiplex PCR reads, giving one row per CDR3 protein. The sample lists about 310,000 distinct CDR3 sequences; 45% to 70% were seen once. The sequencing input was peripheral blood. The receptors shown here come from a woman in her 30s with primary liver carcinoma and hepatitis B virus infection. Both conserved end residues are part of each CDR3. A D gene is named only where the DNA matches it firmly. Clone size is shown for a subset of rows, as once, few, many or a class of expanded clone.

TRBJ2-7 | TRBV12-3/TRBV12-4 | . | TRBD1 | TGTACCAGCAGTCTCCCGGGACAGGTGAACTACGAGCAGTACTTC | CTSSLPGQVNYEQYF
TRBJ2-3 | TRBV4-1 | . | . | TGCGCCAGCAGCCAAAGGGAGACAGATACGCAGTATTTT | CASSQRETDTQYF
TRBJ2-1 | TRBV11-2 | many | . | TGTGCCAGCAGCCCTCCGGGACAACGGTACAATGAGCAGTTCTTC | CASSPPGQRYNEQFF
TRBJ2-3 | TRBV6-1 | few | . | TGTGCCAGCAGTTTTCTGGGAGTAGTAGATACGCAGTATTTT | CASSFLGVVDTQYF
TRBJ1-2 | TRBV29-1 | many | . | TGCAGCGTTGTCGAAAGGAAATTCCATGGCTACACCTTC | CSVVERKFHGYTF
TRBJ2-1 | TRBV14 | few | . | TGTGCCAGCAGCCCCGGCGGCGCGGGACTTGGGTATGACAATGAGCAGTTCTTC | CASSPGGAGLGYDNEQFF
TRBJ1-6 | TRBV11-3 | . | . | TGTACCAGCAGTCGCAGGGTTCGGAATTCATCCCTCCACTTT | CTSSRRVRNSSLHF
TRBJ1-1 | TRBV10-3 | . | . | TGTGCCATCAGTGAAGGGCGGAGCGCTTTCTTT | CAISEGRSAFF
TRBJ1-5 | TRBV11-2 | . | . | TGTACCATCAGCTCCAGGGGTTATGGCAATCAGCCCCAGCATTTT | CTISSRGYGNQPQHF
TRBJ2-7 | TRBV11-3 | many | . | TGTGCCAGCAGCTCAACACAGGGAAGTGAGCAGTACTTC | CASSSTQGSEQYF
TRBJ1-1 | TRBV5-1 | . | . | TGCGCCAGCAGTTTAAGTCCCAGGGACACTGAGGCTTTCTTT | CASSLSPRDTEAFF
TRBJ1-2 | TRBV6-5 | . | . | TGTGCCAGCAATTATGGGGGGGTTGGCTACACCTTC | CASNYGGVGYTF
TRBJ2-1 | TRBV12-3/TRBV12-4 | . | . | TGTGCCAACAGTTTGAGGACCAGCTCCTACAATGGGCAGTTCTTC | CANSLRTSSYNGQFF
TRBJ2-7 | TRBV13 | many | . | TGTGCCAGCAGCTTAGAGTACGAGCAGTACTTC | CASSLEYEQYF
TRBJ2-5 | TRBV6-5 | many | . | TGTGCCAGCAGTTCGATTGGGACCCAGTACTTC | CASSSIGTQYF
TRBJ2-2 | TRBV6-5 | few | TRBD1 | TGTGCCAGCAGTGGGACAGGCAGGACCGGGGAGCTGTTTTTT | CASSGTGRTGELFF
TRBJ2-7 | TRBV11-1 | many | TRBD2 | TGTGCCAGCAGCTTTAGCGGGAGCAGGCGCGAGCAGTACTTC | CASSFSGSRREQYF
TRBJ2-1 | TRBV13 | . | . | TGTGCCAGCCTCCGATCGGGTCTGGCTTTGGTTGAGCAGTTCTTC | CASLRSGLALVEQFF
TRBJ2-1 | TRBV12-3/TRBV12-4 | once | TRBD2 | TGTGCCAGCAGCCTGTCCGATACTAGCGGTCTTGAGCAGTTCTTC | CASSLSDTSGLEQFF
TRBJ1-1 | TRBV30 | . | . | TGTGCCTGGAGTGGAACTGTTAGCGGGGGCGCGGAAGCTTTCTTT | CAWSGTVSGGAEAFF